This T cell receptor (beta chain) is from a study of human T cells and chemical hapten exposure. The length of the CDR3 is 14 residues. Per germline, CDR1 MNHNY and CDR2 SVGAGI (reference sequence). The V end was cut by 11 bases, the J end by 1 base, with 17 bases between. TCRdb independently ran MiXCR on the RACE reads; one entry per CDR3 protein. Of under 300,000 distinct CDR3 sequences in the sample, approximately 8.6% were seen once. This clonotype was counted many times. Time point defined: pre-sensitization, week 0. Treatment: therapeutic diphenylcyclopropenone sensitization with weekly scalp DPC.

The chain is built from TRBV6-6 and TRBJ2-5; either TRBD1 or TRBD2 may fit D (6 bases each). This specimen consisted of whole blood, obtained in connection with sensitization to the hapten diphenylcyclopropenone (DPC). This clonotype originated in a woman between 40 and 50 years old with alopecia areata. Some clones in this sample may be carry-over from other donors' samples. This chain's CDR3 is CAGLTPGAQETQYF. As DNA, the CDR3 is TGTGCCGGCCTCACCCCGGGGGCCCAAGAGACCCAGTACTTC.